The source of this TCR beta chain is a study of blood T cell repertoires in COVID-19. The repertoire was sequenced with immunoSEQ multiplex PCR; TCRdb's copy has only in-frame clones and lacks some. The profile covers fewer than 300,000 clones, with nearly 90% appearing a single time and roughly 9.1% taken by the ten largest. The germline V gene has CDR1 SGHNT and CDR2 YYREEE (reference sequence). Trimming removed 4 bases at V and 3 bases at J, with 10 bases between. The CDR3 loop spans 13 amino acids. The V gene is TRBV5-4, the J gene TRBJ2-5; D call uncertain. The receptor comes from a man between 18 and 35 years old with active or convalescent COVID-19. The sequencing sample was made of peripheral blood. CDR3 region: CASSKDTEETQYF. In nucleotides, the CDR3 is TGTGCCAGCAGCAAAGACACAGAAGAGACCCAGTACTTC.